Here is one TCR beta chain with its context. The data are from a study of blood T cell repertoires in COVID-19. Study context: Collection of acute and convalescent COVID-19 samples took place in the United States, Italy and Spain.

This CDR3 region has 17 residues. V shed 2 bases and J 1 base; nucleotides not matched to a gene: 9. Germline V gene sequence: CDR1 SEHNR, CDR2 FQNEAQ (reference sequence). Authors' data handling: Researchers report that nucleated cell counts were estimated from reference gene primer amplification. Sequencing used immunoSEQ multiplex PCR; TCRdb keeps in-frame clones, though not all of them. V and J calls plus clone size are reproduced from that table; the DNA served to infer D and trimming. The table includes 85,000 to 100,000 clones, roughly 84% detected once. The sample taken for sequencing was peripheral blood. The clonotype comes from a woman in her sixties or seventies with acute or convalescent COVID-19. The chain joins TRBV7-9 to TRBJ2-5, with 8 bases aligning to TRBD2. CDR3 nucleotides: TGTGCCAGCAGCTTACGCCCGCTACTAGCGGCCCAAGAGACCCAGTACTTC. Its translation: CASSLRPLLAAQETQYF.